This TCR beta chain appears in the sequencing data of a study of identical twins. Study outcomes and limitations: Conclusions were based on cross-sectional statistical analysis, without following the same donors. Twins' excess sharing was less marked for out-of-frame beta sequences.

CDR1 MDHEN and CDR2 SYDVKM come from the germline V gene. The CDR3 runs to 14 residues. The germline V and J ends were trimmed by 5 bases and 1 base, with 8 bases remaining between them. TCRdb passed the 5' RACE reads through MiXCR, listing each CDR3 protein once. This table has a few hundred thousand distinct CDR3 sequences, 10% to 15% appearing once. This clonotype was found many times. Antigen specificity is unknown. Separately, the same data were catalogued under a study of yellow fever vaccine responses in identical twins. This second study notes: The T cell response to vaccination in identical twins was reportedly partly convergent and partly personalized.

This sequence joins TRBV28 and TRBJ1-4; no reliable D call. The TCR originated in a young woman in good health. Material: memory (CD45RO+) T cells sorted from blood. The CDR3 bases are TGTGCCAGCAGTCCGGGTGGAACTAATGAAAAACTGTTTTTT. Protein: CASSPGGTNEKLFF.